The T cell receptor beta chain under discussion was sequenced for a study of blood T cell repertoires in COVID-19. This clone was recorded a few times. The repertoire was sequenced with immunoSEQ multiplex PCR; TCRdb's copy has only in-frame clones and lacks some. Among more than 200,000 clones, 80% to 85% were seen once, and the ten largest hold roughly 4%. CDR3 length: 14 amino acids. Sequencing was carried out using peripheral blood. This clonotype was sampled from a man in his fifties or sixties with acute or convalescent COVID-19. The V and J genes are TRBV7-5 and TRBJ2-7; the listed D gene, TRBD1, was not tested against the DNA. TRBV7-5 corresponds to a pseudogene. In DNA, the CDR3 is TGTGCCAGAAGCGCCCCGGGACACGGATACGAGCAGTACTTC. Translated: CARSAPGHGYEQYF.